A single sample gave rise to the 31 T cell receptor beta chains below, sequenced in a study of blood T cell repertoires in COVID-19. Repertoires were generated with immunoSEQ multiplex PCR, while TCRdb's copy carries only in-frame clones and drops some. This table holds 70,000 to 75,000 clones, 88% found once. The specimen was peripheral blood. These TCRs come from a human donor in a cohort sampled during active COVID-19.

CDR3 bases: TGTGCCAGCAGCGGCCCCGGGGAGCTGTTTTTT. This translates into CASSGPGELFF. The J gene is TRBJ2-2, the V gene TRBV7-8; D gene uncertain. Germline assignment: CDR1 SGHVS and CDR2 FQNEAQ. V gave up 5 bases and J gave up 6 bases, with 4 bases separating them. This CDR3 region has 11 residues.

The chain links TRBV18 to TRBJ2-1, with D possibly TRBD2 on 5 matching bases. The CDR3 extends over 15 amino acids. Trimming removed 2 bases from V and 4 bases from J, with 12 bases in between. Germline lookup yields CDR1 KGHSH and CDR2 LQKENI. This CDR3 is CASSPKSGPYNEQFF. CDR3 nucleotides: TGTGCCAGCTCACCAAAAAGCGGTCCATACAATGAGCAGTTCTTC.

The rearrangement links TRBV2 to TRBJ1-4; D is possibly TRBD1 (6 bases). From germline, CDR1 is SNHLY and CDR2 FYNNEI. The CDR3 has 14 residues. Trimming took off 7 bases at V and 7 bases at J, with 16 bases between the two ends. CDR3 sequence: CASTPSRGGEKLFF. The CDR3 nucleotides are TGTGCCAGCACCCCTAGCAGGGGCGGTGAAAAACTGTTTTTT. Full variable domain (rest looked up from reference TRBV2 and TRBJ1-4): EPEVTQTPSHQVTQMGQEVILRCVPISNHLYFYWYRQILGQKVEFLVSFYNNEISEKSEIFDDQFSVERPDGSNFTLKIRSTKLEDSAMYFCASTPSRGGEKLFFGSGTQLSVL.

The chain combines TRBV5-1 with TRBJ2-7, with a tentative D call TRBD1 (5 bases). The germline gives CDR1 SGHRS, CDR2 YFSETQ. The CDR3 length is 14 residues. Trimming took 2 bases from V and 2 from J, leaving 11 bases between them. The CDR3: CASSFDRQAYEQYF. The CDR3 DNA reads as TGCGCCAGCAGCTTCGACAGACAAGCCTACGAGCAGTACTTC.

This clone is a singleton in its sample. The DNA for the CDR3 is TGCAGCGTTGTCGGGGCAGAAACAGGGGACACCATATATTTT. This encodes CSVVGAETGDTIYF. J is TRBJ1-3 and V is TRBV29-1; 7 bases match TRBD1. The CDR3 loop spans 14 amino acids. The V and J ends lost 4 bases and 8 bases, in that order; junction bases with no gene match: 11. Per germline, CDR1 SQVTM and CDR2 ANQGSEA.

The chain links TRBV9 to TRBJ1-1, with D perhaps matching TRBD1 (5 bases). Per germline, CDR1 SGDLS and CDR2 YYNGEE. V was trimmed by 4 bases and J by 0 bases, leaving 16 bases between them. The CDR3 loop spans 16 amino acids. The CDR3 nucleotides read TGTGCCAGCAGCTGGGGAGGGACTGGGATGAACACTGAAGCTTTCTTT. This encodes CASSWGGTGMNTEAFF.

The rearrangement uses TRBV19 and TRBJ1-6; D not resolved. The CDR3 runs to 12 residues. The germline V and J ends were trimmed by 6 bases and 7 bases, with 7 bases remaining between them. Germline CDR1 reads LNHDA; CDR2 reads SQIVND (reference sequence). This CDR3 reads CASRLTNSPLHF. The CDR3 DNA follows: TGTGCCAGTAGACTCACCAATTCACCCCTCCACTTT. Supplemented by reference TRBV19 and TRBJ1-6, the full variable domain reads DGGITQSPKYLFRKEGQNVTLSCEQNLNHDAMYWYRQDPGQGLRLIYYSQIVNDFQKGDIAEGYSVSREKKESFPLTVTSAQKNPTAFYLCASRLTNSPLHFGNGTRLTVT.

The gene calls are TRBV11-3 and TRBJ1-6; D possibly corresponds to TRBD1 (6 bases). CDR3 length: 14 amino acids. Germline V gives CDR1 SGHNT, CDR2 YENEEA. Trimming stripped 5 bases from V and 4 bases from J, with 9 bases between. The CDR3 protein is CASSGQSYNSPLHF. CDR3 in DNA: TGTGCCAGCAGCGGACAGTCTTATAATTCACCCCTCCACTTT. Variable domain in full (rest from reference TRBV11-3 and TRBJ1-6): EAGVVQSPRYKIIEKKQPVAFWCNPISGHNTLYWYLQNLGQGPELLIRYENEEAVDDSQLPKDRFSAERLKGVDSTLKIQPAELGDSAVYLCASSGQSYNSPLHFGNGTRLTVT.

The J gene is TRBJ2-7, the V gene TRBV13; 9 positions agree with TRBD1. Germline V lookup: CDR1 PRHDT, CDR2 FYEKMQ (reference sequence). Losses at the gene ends were 5 bases for V and 4 bases for J; bases not matched to a gene: 3. This CDR3 is built from 13 residues. The CDR3 coding sequence is TGTGCCAGCAGCCCAGGACAGGGGTACGAGCAGTACTTC. It codes for CASSPGQGYEQYF.

V gene TRBV19 combines with J gene TRBJ1-5, with 8 bases that match TRBD1. This CDR3 spans 15 amino acids. The V gene's germline CDR1 is LNHDA and CDR2 SQIVND (reference sequence). Losses at the gene ends were 6 bases for V and 2 bases for J; bases not matched to a gene: 6. CDR3 sequence: CASRLDRVGNQPQHF. As DNA, the CDR3 is TGTGCCAGTAGGTTGGACAGGGTGGGCAATCAGCCCCAGCATTTT.

The chain has TRBV5-1 and TRBJ2-5; 9 positions match TRBD1. The CDR3 sequence is 15 residues long. The junction had 6 bases not matched to a gene; V was cut back by 1 base and J by 5 bases. Germline lookup yields CDR1 SGHRS and CDR2 YFSETQ. The CDR3 is CASSLQQGARETQYF. CDR3 DNA: TGCGCCAGCAGCTTGCAACAGGGGGCTAGGGAGACCCAGTACTTC.

The chain joins TRBV3-1 (or the pseudogene TRBV3-2) to TRBJ2-3; weak D call: TRBD2 (5 bases). CDR3 length: 13 residues. The V gene's germline CDR1 is LGHDT and CDR2 YNNKEL (reference sequence). V lost 4 bases to trimming and J lost 2 bases, with 7 bases between them. CDR3 region: CASSPGDTDTQYF. DNA of the CDR3: TGTGCCAGCAGCCCCGGGGACACAGATACGCAGTATTTT.

This chain links TRBV5-5 with TRBJ1-2; 8 bases fit TRBD1. Trimming took 4 bases from V and 7 from J; bases not matched to a gene: 15. The germline V gene has CDR1 SGHKS and CDR2 YYEKEE (reference sequence). The CDR3 is 16 amino acids. Here the CDR3 reads CASSITGTGALIGYTF. As DNA, the CDR3 is TGTGCCAGCAGCATTACCGGGACAGGCGCTCTCATTGGCTACACCTTC.

CDR3 nucleotide sequence: TGTGCCAGCAGCTTGGGGCTAGCGGGGGAGAATGAGCAGTTCTTC. This encodes CASSLGLAGENEQFF. The rearrangement uses TRBV5-6 and TRBJ2-1; 10 bases match TRBD2. The CDR3 extends over 15 amino acids. CDR1 is SGHDT, CDR2 YYEEEE, per germline. Losses at the gene ends were 0 bases for V and 7 bases for J; bases not matched to a gene: 4.

The J gene is TRBJ1-4, the V gene TRBV25-1; D is possibly TRBD1 (6 bases). Germline V gives CDR1 MGHDK, CDR2 SYGVNS. The V gene lost 1 base and the J gene lost 4 bases, with 13 bases spanning the gap. This CDR3 spans 16 amino acids. CDR3 nucleotides: TGTGCCAGCAGTGAATCGGGGACACGCAATAATGAAAAACTGTTTTTT. It encodes CASSESGTRNNEKLFF. Looking up the rest from reference TRBV25-1 and TRBJ1-4 gives the full variable domain: EADIYQTPRYLVIGTGKKITLECSQTMGHDKMYWYQQDPGMELHLIHYSYGVNSTEKGDLSSESTVSRIRTEHFPLTLESARPSHTSQYLCASSESGTRNNEKLFFGSGTQLSVL.

The rearrangement joins TRBV5-1 to TRBJ1-1, with 7 bases that match TRBD1. Losses at the gene ends were 0 bases for V and 4 bases for J; bases not matched to a gene: 6. The CDR3 covers 15 residues. The germline V gene has CDR1 SGHRS and CDR2 YFSETQ. The CDR3 coding sequence is TGCGCCAGCAGCTTGGCGGAGACAGGGACCACTGAAGCTTTCTTT. Protein sequence: CASSLAETGTTEAFF.

V and J are TRBV9 and TRBJ2-3; 12 bases map to TRBD2. Germline V gene sequence: CDR1 SGDLS, CDR2 YYNGEE. Trimming removed 3 bases from V and 2 bases from J; junction bases left unmatched: 7. CDR3 length: 17 residues. CDR3: CASSASSGGASTDTQYF. The CDR3 DNA reads as TGTGCCAGCAGCGCCTCTAGCGGGGGGGCCTCCACAGATACGCAGTATTTT.

This clone was seen only once. The CDR3 loop reads CASSNGEYRPGELFF. Here the CDR3 DNA reads TGTGCCAGCAGCAACGGAGAGTACCGCCCCGGGGAGCTGTTTTTT. The rearrangement joins TRBV21-1 to TRBJ2-2; whether TRBD2, the table's D call, matches the DNA was not checked. TRBV21-1 is designated a pseudogene. The length of the CDR3 is 15 residues.

V usage is TRBV19 and J usage is TRBJ2-1, with 8 bases identical to TRBD2. CDR1 is LNHDA and CDR2 is SQIVND in the germline V gene (reference sequence). CDR3 length equals 18 residues. Trimming at V came to 5 bases and at J to 4 bases, leaving 16 bases not matched to a gene. The CDR3 loop reads CASSLLAEITSNYNEQFF. The CDR3 nucleotides are TGTGCCAGTAGTCTACTAGCGGAGATTACCAGCAATTACAATGAGCAGTTCTTC. Looking up the rest from reference TRBV19 and TRBJ2-1 gives the full variable domain: DGGITQSPKYLFRKEGQNVTLSCEQNLNHDAMYWYRQDPGQGLRLIYYSQIVNDFQKGDIAEGYSVSREKKESFPLTVTSAQKNPTAFYLCASSLLAEITSNYNEQFFGPGTRLTVL.

The V gene is TRBV27, the J gene TRBJ1-5, with D tentatively TRBD1 (6 bases). The V gene's germline CDR1 is MNHEY and CDR2 SMNVEV (reference sequence). The CDR3 totals 14 residues. V lost 10 bases, J lost 5 bases, and 18 bases lay in between. The CDR3 region has the DNA TGTGCCACATCCCAGGCAGGGGCGGATCAGCCCCAGCATTTT. Residues: CATSQAGADQPQHF.

The count of this clone is one. The chain uses TRBV5-5 and TRBJ1-1; D is undetermined. CDR3 length: 13 residues. V lost 5 bases, J lost 0 bases, and 8 bases lay in between. From germline, CDR1 is SGHKS and CDR2 YYEKEE (reference sequence). Here the CDR3 DNA reads TGTGCCAGCAGTCTCGGGGTGAACACTGAAGCTTTCTTT. Amino acid sequence: CASSLGVNTEAFF.

The rearrangement links TRBV4-3 to TRBJ2-2; a weak D match, TRBD1 (5 bases). The germline V and J ends were trimmed by 4 bases and 7 bases, with 10 bases remaining between them. Germline assignment: CDR1 LGHNA and CDR2 YSLEER. The CDR3 runs to 13 residues. The CDR3, as DNA: TGCGCCAGCAGCCGGACACTTGGCGGGGAGCTGTTTTTT. It translates to CASSRTLGGELFF.

This sequence joins TRBV10-3 and TRBJ2-6; D possibly corresponds to TRBD2 (5 bases). Deletions cut 2 bases from V and 0 bases from J, with 5 bases between. The CDR3 consists of 15 residues. Germline V gene data show CDR1 as ENHRY and CDR2 as SYGVKD. The DNA of the CDR3 is TGTGCCATCAGTGAGGAGGGCTCTGGGGCCAACGTCCTGACTTTC. It codes for CAISEEGSGANVLTF.

The chain uses TRBV25-1 and TRBJ1-2; 9 bases are shared with TRBD1. Germline V gene lookup returns CDR1 MGHDK and CDR2 SYGVNS. This CDR3 spans 13 amino acids. Trimming at V came to 1 base and at J to 8 bases, leaving 2 bases not matched to a gene. CDR3 nucleotides: TGTGCCAGCAGTGAATCACAGGGGGCCGGCTACACCTTC. This gives the protein CASSESQGAGYTF.

The chain joins TRBV7-8 to TRBJ2-3; D remains ambiguous. The V end was cut by 1 base, the J end by 2 bases, with 10 bases between. Germline V CDR1 and CDR2: SGHVS, FQNEAQ. CDR3 length equals 15 residues. As DNA, the CDR3 is TGTGCCAGCAGCTTAGTAACTTTTTTCACAGATACGCAGTATTTT. Translating gives CASSLVTFFTDTQYF.

In this sample, this clone turned up a few times. The CDR3 loop is CASSTSRLLHNQPQHF. The CDR3 nucleotides read TGTGCCAGTAGTACCTCCCGACTCCTACACAATCAGCCCCAGCATTTT. The rearrangement joins TRBV19 to TRBJ1-5; unclear D gene. Germline lookup yields CDR1 LNHDA and CDR2 SQIVND (reference sequence). This CDR3 region has 16 residues. Trimming removed 4 bases at V and 3 bases at J, with 16 bases between.

The gene calls are TRBV19 and TRBJ2-2; D remains ambiguous. Per germline, CDR1 LNHDA and CDR2 SQIVND (reference sequence). Trimming removed 4 bases at V and 7 bases at J, with 7 bases between. The CDR3 extends over 12 amino acids. CDR3 sequence reads: CASSTPSGELFF. The CDR3 DNA sequence: TGTGCCAGTAGTACCCCTAGCGGGGAGCTGTTTTTT.

CDR3 in amino acids: CASSHTGTNYNEQFF. The CDR3 region has the DNA TGTGCCAGCAGTCACACCGGGACAAATTACAATGAGCAGTTCTTC. The chain couples TRBV6-6 to TRBJ2-1; possible D gene TRBD1, 6 bases. CDR3 length equals 15 residues. Trimming removed 5 bases at V and 4 bases at J, with 15 bases between. Germline lookup yields CDR1 MNHNY and CDR2 SVGAGI (reference sequence).

J is TRBJ1-5 and V is TRBV28; 9 bases line up with TRBD1. Germline CDR1 MDHEN, CDR2 SYDVKM. V lost 2 bases to trimming and J lost 2 bases; unmatched junction nucleotides: 4. The CDR3 consists of 16 residues. The CDR3 sequence: CASSLRTGAGNQPQHF. As DNA, the CDR3 is TGTGCCAGCAGTTTACGGACAGGGGCCGGCAATCAGCCCCAGCATTTT.

The CDR3 loop is CASSYSGQGYGYTF. The CDR3 nucleotides read TGTGCCAGCAGTTACTCGGGGCAGGGTTATGGCTACACCTTC. This chain uses TRBV6-6 with TRBJ1-2; TRBD1 is a possible D gene (5 bases). The CDR3 has 14 amino acids. The germline V and J ends were trimmed by 0 bases and 5 bases, with 10 bases remaining between them. The germline CDR1 and CDR2 sequences are MNHNY and SVGAGI (reference sequence).

The chain has TRBV11-3 and TRBJ2-3; 9 bases fit TRBD2. The CDR3 has 15 amino acids. The V segment lost 5 bases and the J segment 5 bases; nucleotides outside the gene matches: 8. Germline V lookup: CDR1 SGHNT, CDR2 YENEEA. CDR3 DNA: TGTGCCAGCAGCCCCCAGCGGGGGGAGGGAGATACGCAGTATTTT. It encodes CASSPQRGEGDTQYF.